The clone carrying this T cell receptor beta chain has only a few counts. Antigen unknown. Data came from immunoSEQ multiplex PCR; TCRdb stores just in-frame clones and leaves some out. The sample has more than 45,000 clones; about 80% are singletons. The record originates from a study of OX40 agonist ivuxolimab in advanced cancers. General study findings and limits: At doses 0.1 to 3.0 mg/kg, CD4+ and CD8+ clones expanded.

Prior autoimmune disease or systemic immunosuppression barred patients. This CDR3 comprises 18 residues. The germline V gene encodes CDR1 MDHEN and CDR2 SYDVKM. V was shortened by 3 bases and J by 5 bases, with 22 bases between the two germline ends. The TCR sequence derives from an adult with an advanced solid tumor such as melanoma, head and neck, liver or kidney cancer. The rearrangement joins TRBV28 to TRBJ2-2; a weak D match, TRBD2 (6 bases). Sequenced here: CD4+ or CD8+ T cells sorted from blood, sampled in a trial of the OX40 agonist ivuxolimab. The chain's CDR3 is CASSFQAAFPGATGELFF. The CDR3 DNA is TGTGCCAGCAGTTTTCAGGCCGCTTTTCCGGGAGCTACCGGGGAGCTGTTTTTT.